The 27 T cell receptor beta chains below come from one sample, sequenced in a study of T cells in Graves' hyperthyroidism and ophthalmopathy. Regions amplified from RNA transcripts were the TCR beta CDR3 regions. A set of HTBI primers served as the primers for a first-round RT-PCR of the TCR CDR3. A single record per CDR3 protein comes from TCRdb applying MiXCR to the multiplex PCR reads. This table has a few hundred thousand distinct CDR3 sequences, 11% to 15% appearing once. Sequenced sample: blood. These receptors were collected from a woman younger than 45 with Graves' hyperthyroidism that later progressed to Graves' ophthalmopathy.

This clonotype was detected many times. The chain links TRBV12-3 or TRBV12-4 to TRBJ2-7; TRBD2 matches 10 bases. V lost 8 bases and J lost 0; bases outside the gene matches: 4. This CDR3 is built from 14 residues. This chain's CDR3 is CASGIAGGSYEQYF. CDR3 nucleotide sequence: TGTGCCAGCGGAATAGCGGGAGGCTCCTACGAGCAGTACTTC.

This clonotype was seen at least ten times. J is TRBJ2-7 and V is TRBV19; 9 bases fit TRBD2. The germline CDR1 and CDR2 sequences are LNHDA and SQIVND (reference sequence). With 3 bases clipped from V and 3 bases from J, the junction kept 6 bases outside the gene matches. CDR3 length: 15 residues. CDR3 residues: CASSIGAGGHYEQYF. As DNA, the CDR3 is TGTGCCAGTAGTATTGGGGCGGGGGGGCACTACGAGCAGTACTTC.

This clonotype appeared many times. This rearrangement joins TRBV6-1 to TRBJ1-1; no clear D. This CDR3 comprises 14 residues. From germline, CDR1 is MNHNS and CDR2 SASEGT. The V and J ends lost 6 bases and 1 base respectively, with 12 bases between them. The CDR3: CASSGRGSNTEAFF. CDR3 DNA: TGTGCCAGCAGCGGGCGGGGTTCGAACACTGAAGCTTTCTTT.

This clonotype was recorded many times. J is TRBJ1-2 and V is TRBV18, with no clear D. Germline assignment: CDR1 KGHSH and CDR2 LQKENI. The CDR3 is 17 amino acids. The V and J ends lost 0 bases and 2 bases respectively, with 16 bases between them. The CDR3 nucleotides read TGTGCCAGCTCACCACCCATCGTGCAGAAAAGCAACTATGGCTACACCTTC. This gives the protein CASSPPIVQKSNYGYTF.

The genes are TRBV10-3 and TRBJ1-1; 8 bases map to TRBD1. This CDR3 has 15 amino acids. Germline V CDR1 and CDR2: ENHRY, SYGVKD. J lost 3 bases, V lost 11 bases, and 14 bases had no gene match. The CDR3 region is CACSGGTGWDTEAFF. DNA for the CDR3: TGTGCCTGCAGTGGAGGGACAGGATGGGACACTGAAGCTTTCTTT.

This clonotype showed up many times. V and J are TRBV28 and TRBJ1-6; 9 nucleotides line up with TRBD1. The CDR3 is 16 amino acids. The V segment lost 5 bases and the J segment 3 bases; nucleotides outside the gene matches: 5. From germline, CDR1 is MDHEN and CDR2 SYDVKM. The CDR3, as DNA: TGTGCCAGCAGTCCCGGGACAGGGATCTATAATTCACCCCTCCACTTT. The encoded protein is CASSPGTGIYNSPLHF.

In this sample, this clonotype turned up a few times. The gene calls are TRBV15 and TRBJ2-4; the D call may be TRBD1 or TRBD2 (5 bases each). CDR1 LNHNV and CDR2 YYDKDF come from the germline V gene (reference sequence). V lost 3 bases to trimming and J lost 2 bases, with 14 bases between them. The CDR3 extends over 16 amino acids. CDR3 in DNA: TGTGCCACCAGCAGGGGGAATGGGGGACCCAAAAACATTCAGTACTTC. This encodes CATSRGNGGPKNIQYF. The entire variable domain, with the rest obtained from reference TRBV15 and TRBJ2-4, is as follows: DAMVIQNPRYQVTQFGKPVTLSCSQTLNHNVMYWYQQKSSQAPKLLFHYYDKDFNNEADTPDNFQSRRPNTSFCFLDIRSPGLGDTAMYLCATSRGNGGPKNIQYFGAGTRLSVL.

In its sample, this clonotype was seen many times. J is TRBJ1-6 and V is TRBV27, with 8 positions matching TRBD1. The CDR3 is made up of 14 amino acids. V lost 3 bases and J lost 8; bases outside the gene matches: 3. Germline values: CDR1 MNHEY, CDR2 SMNVEV (reference sequence). CDR3 sequence (DNA): TGTGCCAGCAGTTTGCAGACAGGGGATTCACCCCTCCACTTT. It is translated as CASSLQTGDSPLHF.

This clonotype was detected ten times or more. This rearrangement joins TRBV2 to TRBJ1-1, with D possibly matching TRBD1 (5 bases). With 4 bases removed from V and 0 bases from J, the gap between germline ends came to 9 bases. The CDR3 spans 14 residues. In germline, CDR1 is SNHLY, CDR2 FYNNEI. The CDR3 sequence: CASSVRTLNTEAFF. The DNA of the CDR3 is TGTGCCAGCAGTGTCAGGACACTGAACACTGAAGCTTTCTTT.

This clonotype was found a few times. CDR3 sequence reads: CASSLSRDRGEQYF. DNA of the CDR3: TGTGCCAGCAGTTTATCCCGTGATCGGGGCGAGCAGTACTTC. The chain joins TRBV27 to TRBJ2-7, with D possibly TRBD2 on 5 matching bases. The V gene's germline CDR1 is MNHEY and CDR2 SMNVEV (reference sequence). V was clipped by 0 bases and J by 6 bases, with 12 bases between them. There are 14 residues in the CDR3.

This clonotype has ten or more counts. The chain joins TRBV9 to TRBJ2-3; the D is unclear. The CDR3 extends over 17 amino acids. From germline, CDR1 is SGDLS and CDR2 YYNGEE. Trimming stripped 7 bases from V and 2 bases from J, with 23 bases between. CDR3 protein: CASSHAYQDLITDTQYF. CDR3 bases: TGTGCCAGCTCCCACGCCTACCAGGACCTTATCACAGATACGCAGTATTTT.

This clonotype was picked up a small number of times. This chain links TRBV20-1 with TRBJ2-7; 10 positions match TRBD2. The CDR3 has 13 amino acids. V lost 6 bases and J lost 7; bases outside the gene matches: 9. Germline loops: CDR1 DFQATT, CDR2 SNEGSKA (reference sequence). CDR3 sequence reads: CSAPAGGPREQYF. CDR3 coding DNA: TGCAGTGCCCCAGCGGGAGGGCCTCGGGAGCAGTACTTC.

This clonotype was seen at least ten times. The chain uses TRBV6-1 and TRBJ1-1; unclear D gene. With 8 bases removed from V and 0 bases from J, the gap between germline ends came to 10 bases. This CDR3 region has 13 residues. In germline, CDR1 is MNHNS, CDR2 SASEGT. CDR3 coding DNA: TGTGCCAGCCGATTGGACGTGAACACTGAAGCTTTCTTT. This gives the protein CASRLDVNTEAFF.

This clonotype appeared many times. The CDR3 reads CASKNDAEQFF. Here the CDR3 DNA reads TGTGCCAGCAAGAATGACGCTGAGCAGTTCTTC. This chain joins TRBV5-4 and TRBJ2-1; D is ambiguous. Deletions cut 6 bases from V and 9 bases from J, with 10 bases between. Germline V lookup: CDR1 SGHNT, CDR2 YYREEE (reference sequence). CDR3 length: 11 residues.

This clonotype was observed many times. The rearrangement uses TRBV28 and TRBJ1-2, with D uncertain. CDR3 length: 13 amino acids. Looked up from germline, CDR1 is MDHEN and CDR2 is SYDVKM. Trimming stripped 5 bases from V and 8 bases from J, with 15 bases between. The CDR3 reads CASSPTDVLGYTF. DNA of the CDR3: TGTGCCAGCAGTCCGACGGACGTCTTAGGCTACACCTTC.

Ten or more counts support this clonotype. The rearrangement uses TRBV6-5 and TRBJ2-5; 7 bases map to TRBD2. V dropped 2 bases and J dropped 4; count of bases not matched to a gene: 4. CDR1 and CDR2 from the germline V gene are MNHEY and SVGAGI. This CDR3 region has 14 residues. For the CDR3, the DNA is TGTGCCAGCAGTTACCTGGCGGGAGTAGAGACCCAGTACTTC. Translating gives CASSYLAGVETQYF.

The genes are TRBV6-2 or TRBV6-3 and TRBJ2-6; weak D call: TRBD1 (5 bases). Germline values: CDR1 MNHEY, CDR2 SVGEGT. Trimming shortened V by 5 bases and J by 0 bases, and 17 bases separated the two germline ends. The CDR3 spans 18 residues. The CDR3 bases are TGTGCCAGCAGTCACTTGAGTGGGGCCCCCTCTGGGGCCAACGTCCTGACTTTC. It specifies CASSHLSGAPSGANVLTF.

There are a few counts of this clonotype. V is TRBV20-1 and J is TRBJ2-7; 11 positions match TRBD1. From germline, CDR1 is DFQATT and CDR2 SNEGSKA (reference sequence). V lost 5 bases to trimming and J lost 1 base; unmatched junction nucleotides: 4. This CDR3 is built from 14 residues. CDR3 bases: TGCAGTGCTTTCGGACAGGGGGCTTCCTACGAGCAGTACTTC. The encoded protein is CSAFGQGASYEQYF.

This clonotype was picked up many times. CDR3 nucleotides: TGTGCCAGCAGCCGGGACAGGGGGCTGTCTGGAAACACCATATATTTT. Translated, it gives CASSRDRGLSGNTIYF. J is TRBJ1-3 and V is TRBV7-9; 12 bases are a match to TRBD1. The CDR3 consists of 16 residues. CDR1 is SEHNR and CDR2 is FQNEAQ in the germline V gene (reference sequence). The ends lost 5 bases at V and 1 base at J; junction bases unmatched: 3.

As regards this clonotype: A much larger clone differs by one base, so this may be a read error. The chain joins TRBV18 to TRBJ1-1; D is uncertain. This CDR3 region has 15 residues. Germline V gene data show CDR1 as KGHSH and CDR2 as LQKENI. The CDR3 bases are TGTGCCAGCTCACCGATTAGTACAGTGAACACTAAAGCTTTCTTT. This gives the protein CASSPISTVNTKAFF.

V and J are TRBV19 and TRBJ2-7; 8 bases map to TRBD1. Germline V CDR1 and CDR2: LNHDA, SQIVND (reference sequence). After removal of 3 bases from V and 3 bases from J, the junction contained 4 bases not matched to a gene. The CDR3 sequence is 14 residues long. CDR3 coding DNA: TGTGCCAGTAGTATGGGGGACAGGTTCTACGAGCAGTACTTC. It specifies CASSMGDRFYEQYF.

The chain couples TRBV3-1 to TRBJ2-5; D could derive from TRBD1 or TRBD2 (6 bases each). The V and J ends lost 3 bases and 5 bases respectively, with 19 bases between them. The CDR3 is 16 residues long. CDR1 is LGHDT, CDR2 YNNKEL, per germline (reference sequence). CDR3: CASSHSTLTGAETQYF. The CDR3 DNA follows: TGTGCCAGCAGCCATAGTACCCTCACGGGGGCGGAGACCCAGTACTTC.

This clonotype was observed many times. The chain employs TRBV12-3 or TRBV12-4 and TRBJ1-1, with D tentatively TRBD1 (5 bases). V shed 2 bases and J shed 3 bases, with 28 bases lying between them. The CDR3 totals 20 residues. As DNA, the CDR3 is TGTGCCAGCAGTTTAAGCCGAGTCCCAAGGGGTTACGGTCTTCACACTGAAGCTTTCTTT. Its translation is CASSLSRVPRGYGLHTEAFF.

This clonotype has at least ten counts. The chain employs TRBV9 and TRBJ2-5; no definite D call. Germline CDR1 SGDLS, CDR2 YYNGEE. Trimming left V 0 bases short and J 0 bases short, with 6 bases between. This CDR3 is built from 14 residues. The CDR3: CASSVAADQETQYF. In nucleotides, the CDR3 is TGTGCCAGCAGCGTAGCGGCAGACCAAGAGACCCAGTACTTC.

This clonotype was detected ten times or more. The V gene is TRBV20-1, the J gene TRBJ1-1; unclear D gene. This CDR3 is built from 11 residues. Trimming removed 5 bases from V and 1 base from J, with 5 bases in between. The germline gives CDR1 DFQATT, CDR2 SNEGSKA (reference sequence). CDR3 nucleotide sequence: TGCAGTGCTCCAGAGAACACTGAAGCTTTCTTT. This encodes CSAPENTEAFF.

There are many counts of this clonotype. The J gene is TRBJ2-7, the V gene TRBV20-1; 8 bases fit TRBD2. Germline values: CDR1 DFQATT, CDR2 SNEGSKA (reference sequence). The CDR3 runs 12 residues. V was pared by 0 bases and J by 6 bases, with 1 base of the junction left unmatched. The chain's CDR3 is CSAREAGVEQYF. In DNA form, the CDR3 reads TGCAGTGCTAGAGAAGCGGGAGTCGAGCAGTACTTC.

Many counts were recorded for this clonotype. The genes are TRBV29-1 and TRBJ2-3; 7 bases match TRBD1. Germline V gene sequence: CDR1 SQVTM, CDR2 ANQGSEA. V was pared by 7 bases and J by 4 bases, with 5 bases of the junction left unmatched. The CDR3 length is 12 residues. CDR3 sequence (DNA): TGCAGCGGTAACAGGGGACCAGATACGCAGTATTTT. Encoded protein: CSGNRGPDTQYF.